These T cell receptor beta chains were read from a single sample in a study of control samples from healthy donors and cancer patients. Method: immunoSEQ multiplex PCR; TCRdb's copy keeps in-frame clones and lacks some. This table has about 85,000 clones, 90% appearing once. The specimen sequenced was blood. These receptors all come from a woman between 18 and 29 years old in good health. Both conserved end residues are part of each CDR3. D genes are given only for firm matches. Clone sizes are given selectively: once, few, many, or a class where the clone is expanded.

clone_size: once
v_call: TRBV12-3/TRBV12-4
j_call: TRBJ2-1
d_call: .
cdr3_nt: TGTGCCAGCAGTTTCCGAGGGGAGCAGTTCTTC
cdr3_aa: CASSFRGEQFF

clone_size: once
v_call: TRBV7-9
j_call: TRBJ2-3
d_call: .
cdr3_nt: TGTGCCAGCAGCTTAAGTAGGTGGGGAAGTACAGATACGCAGTATTTT
cdr3_aa: CASSLSRWGSTDTQYF

clone_size: .
v_call: TRBV6-6
j_call: TRBJ2-3
d_call: TRBD1
cdr3_nt: TGTGCCAGCAGCCTGACCTCGGGACAGGGCACAGATACGCAGTATTTT
cdr3_aa: CASSLTSGQGTDTQYF

clone_size: once
v_call: TRBV7-9
j_call: TRBJ1-5
d_call: .
cdr3_nt: TGTGCCAGCAGCTTACGGGACGGACCAAATCAGCCCCAGCATTTT
cdr3_aa: CASSLRDGPNQPQHF

clone_size: .
v_call: TRBV20-1
j_call: TRBJ1-5
d_call: .
cdr3_nt: TGCAGTGCGAGTGGTAGGGAACAGCCCCAGCATTTT
cdr3_aa: CSASGREQPQHF

clone_size: once
v_call: TRBV5-4
j_call: TRBJ2-7
d_call: TRBD1
cdr3_nt: TGTGCCAGCAGCTGGGGGACAGGGGCAGCCTACGAGCAGTACTTC
cdr3_aa: CASSWGTGAAYEQYF

clone_size: .
v_call: TRBV25-1
j_call: TRBJ1-1
d_call: .
cdr3_nt: TGTGCCAGCAGTGAATACAGGGGTGAGGTCACTGAAGCTTTCTTT
cdr3_aa: CASSEYRGEVTEAFF

clone_size: .
v_call: TRBV29-1
j_call: TRBJ2-7
d_call: TRBD1
cdr3_nt: TGCAGCGTATTCCCGACAGGGCTCGACGAGCAGTACTTC
cdr3_aa: CSVFPTGLDEQYF

clone_size: .
v_call: TRBV5-8
j_call: TRBJ1-1
d_call: .
cdr3_nt: TGTGCCAGCAGCTTGGGGCTATATCGGACTGAAGCTTTCTTT
cdr3_aa: CASSLGLYRTEAFF

clone_size: .
v_call: TRBV19
j_call: TRBJ2-3
d_call: TRBD2
cdr3_nt: TGTGCCAGTAGTATGGGGGGGGGCACAGATACGCAGTATTTT
cdr3_aa: CASSMGGGTDTQYF

clone_size: .
v_call: TRBV3-1/TRBV3-2
j_call: TRBJ2-7
d_call: TRBD2
cdr3_nt: TGTGCCAGCAGCCAAGGCGGGGGAGTGTACGAGCAGTACTTC
cdr3_aa: CASSQGGGVYEQYF

clone_size: once
v_call: TRBV7-9
j_call: TRBJ1-1
d_call: .
cdr3_nt: TGTGCCAGCCCGGGACCGAACACTGAAGCTTTCTTT
cdr3_aa: CASPGPNTEAFF

clone_size: .
v_call: TRBV2
j_call: TRBJ1-2
d_call: .
cdr3_nt: TGTGCCAGCAGTGAAGGGGGGGTTGGCTATGGCTACACCTTC
cdr3_aa: CASSEGGVGYGYTF

clone_size: .
v_call: TRBV7-9
j_call: TRBJ2-3
d_call: .
cdr3_nt: TGTGCCAGCAGCTCCGGACCCACAGGGTTTTGGGGAGAAGATACGCAGTATTTT
cdr3_aa: CASSSGPTGFWGEDTQYF

clone_size: .
v_call: TRBV25-1
j_call: TRBJ1-1
d_call: .
cdr3_nt: TGTGCCAGCAGTGCGAGAGGGGGTACTTCCCTCTCTGAAGCTTTCTTT
cdr3_aa: CASSARGGTSLSEAFF

clone_size: .
v_call: TRBV12-5
j_call: TRBJ1-1
d_call: .
cdr3_nt: TGTGCTAGTCCGGGACAGAACACTGAAGCTTTCTTT
cdr3_aa: CASPGQNTEAFF

clone_size: .
v_call: TRBV6-6
j_call: TRBJ1-1
d_call: TRBD1
cdr3_nt: TGTGCCAGCAGTTCCCCTACAGGGGGCTGGAACACTGAAGCTTTCTTT
cdr3_aa: CASSSPTGGWNTEAFF

clone_size: few
v_call: TRBV7-8
j_call: TRBJ2-2
d_call: .
cdr3_nt: TGTGCCAGCGACCTAACCGGGGAGCTGTTTTTT
cdr3_aa: CASDLTGELFF

clone_size: .
v_call: TRBV6-5
j_call: TRBJ1-4
d_call: .
cdr3_nt: TGTGCCAGCAGTTACTCCTGGACAGTGAAGAATGAAAAACTGTTTTTT
cdr3_aa: CASSYSWTVKNEKLFF

clone_size: once
v_call: TRBV4-1
j_call: TRBJ1-4
d_call: TRBD1
cdr3_nt: TGCGCCAGCAGCCGATACACAGGGGCGGGCAATGAAAAACTGTTTTTT
cdr3_aa: CASSRYTGAGNEKLFF

clone_size: .
v_call: TRBV6-4
j_call: TRBJ1-2
d_call: .
cdr3_nt: TGTGCCAGCAGTGACTCTTGGGGGACCTATGGCTACACCTTC
cdr3_aa: CASSDSWGTYGYTF

clone_size: .
v_call: TRBV6-5
j_call: TRBJ1-1
d_call: .
cdr3_nt: TGTGCCAGCAGTTACTCAGCAGAAGTCACTGAAGCTTTCTTT
cdr3_aa: CASSYSAEVTEAFF

clone_size: .
v_call: TRBV7-3
j_call: TRBJ1-1
d_call: .
cdr3_nt: TGTGCCAGCAGCTTAGTCCCAGGCTACACTGAAGCTTTCTTT
cdr3_aa: CASSLVPGYTEAFF

clone_size: once
v_call: TRBV7-2
j_call: TRBJ2-2
d_call: .
cdr3_nt: TGTGCCAGCAGCTTAAAGGGGACCGGGGAGCTGTTTTTT
cdr3_aa: CASSLKGTGELFF

clone_size: .
v_call: TRBV28
j_call: TRBJ1-3
d_call: .
cdr3_nt: TGTGCCAGCAGTTCCGGACAGAGCTCTGGAAACACCATATATTTT
cdr3_aa: CASSSGQSSGNTIYF

clone_size: few
v_call: TRBV4-1
j_call: TRBJ1-1
d_call: .
cdr3_nt: TGCGCCAGCAGCCAAGAGACACGGTACACTGAAGCTTTCTTT
cdr3_aa: CASSQETRYTEAFF

clone_size: .
v_call: TRBV19
j_call: TRBJ1-2
d_call: .
cdr3_nt: TGTGCCAGTATTGGGGCGGGCAGATATAACTATGGCTACACCTTC
cdr3_aa: CASIGAGRYNYGYTF

clone_size: .
v_call: TRBV9
j_call: TRBJ2-1
d_call: TRBD2
cdr3_nt: TGTGCCAGCAGCGGTAGTAGCGGGGGGAACAATGAGCAGTTCTTC
cdr3_aa: CASSGSSGGNNEQFF

clone_size: .
v_call: TRBV4-1
j_call: TRBJ1-2
d_call: TRBD1
cdr3_nt: TGCGCCAGCAGCCTGGACAGGGGAAGCTATGGCTACACCTTC
cdr3_aa: CASSLDRGSYGYTF

clone_size: once
v_call: TRBV16
j_call: TRBJ1-6
d_call: .
cdr3_nt: TGTGCCAGCAGCCGGTCAAATGGGGGGGACATCCACTTT
cdr3_aa: CASSRSNGGDIHF

clone_size: .
v_call: TRBV6-5
j_call: TRBJ2-7
d_call: .
cdr3_nt: TGTGCCAGCAGTTACACTTCTGGGGGCCCCTACGAGCAGTACTTC
cdr3_aa: CASSYTSGGPYEQYF

clone_size: .
v_call: TRBV11-3
j_call: TRBJ2-2
d_call: .
cdr3_nt: TGTGCCAGCAGCTTAGATGGTAGCGCTGACGCCGGGGAGCTGTTTTTT
cdr3_aa: CASSLDGSADAGELFF